Listed here is a single T cell receptor beta chain. In this sample, this clone turned up once. Its antigen has not been determined. No per-base quality is available; no much larger clone lies one base away. The data stem from a study of shared T cell receptors in the human thymus (dated by TCRdb to about 2021). Notes on the research overall: The study examined how self-reactive, shared T-cell receptor alpha chains are generated in the human thymus.

The protocol used for the library was the immunoSEQ multiplex PCR assay. The table was pulled from immuneACCESS by TCRdb, which kept in-frame rearrangements only. Such tables lose some clones; where checked, under half of the loss comes from unresolved V genes, and the rest has no known cause. This sample is represented by more than 550,000 clones; roughly 85% of them were singletons. The top ten clonotypes cover approximately 0.01% of the sample. From the germline V gene, CDR1 is MDHEN and CDR2 is SYDVKM. Trimming costs V 5 bases and J 11 bases, and their ends lie 16 bases apart. Including cysteine and phenylalanine, the CDR3 has 14 amino acids. CDR3 DNA only is kept here, 42 bases in frame from base 1. This sample also belongs to another study, concerning human thymus T cells. As the second paper documents: Donors were immunologically healthy infants undergoing open corrective cardiac surgery for congenital heart defects in Finland. Thymus tissue was obtained as surgical resects removed during corrective cardiac surgery. Both the thymic and the peripheral blood repertoires appeared to show biased V and J gene segment usage. The related research found that thymic TCR repertoires overlapped highly between unrelated individuals. TCR alpha and beta repertoires from roughly 8 infant thymus samples and a few related peripheral blood samples were characterized in the study. The infant donors were roughly 6 to 250 days old, and the cohort included over five males and a couple of females. Thymocytes were freed from the tissue by mechanical means and kept at -70 degrees C as pellets of about 9-30 million cells. Genomic DNA was extracted from frozen cell pellets with a QIAsymphony instrument. TCRB and TCRAD loci were amplified from a standardized quantity of quality-controlled genomic DNA using the immunoSEQ multiplex PCR assay. The V(D)J region was spanned by amplicons of a length sufficient to cover the CDR3 and to identify V and J genes. Amplicon sequencing was performed on an Illumina platform through the commercial immunoSEQ service. Primer bias and sequencing errors were corrected as previously described, and TCRAD and TCRB were defined on the basis of the IMGT database. Repertoires were analysed with immunoSEQ Analyzer 3.0 and VDJTools, covering basic statistics, V/J segment usage, diversity estimates, rarefaction and pairwise overlap. Diversity was estimated with Chao1, ChaoE, Efron-Thisted, Shannon and inverse Simpson indices, and also on datasets down-sampled to the smallest sample. Repertoire overlap used strict matching of CDR3 nucleotide sequence, V gene and J gene, with Jaccard-based multidimensional scaling clustering. On average, thymus samples gave 750,000 to 950,000 unique TCRB clonotypes, whereas blood samples gave about 92,000.

Sequences were obtained from thymocytes. Recombination joined TRBV28 with TRBJ1-6; the D gene identity is not certain. The source is a girl under three years old with a congenital heart defect. Donor details come from another sample of the same person, matched by shared clones. The CDR3 sequence is CASSALVEGPPLHF. The nucleotide sequence is given as TGTGCCAGCAGTGCCCTCGTCGAGGGTCCACCCCTCCACTTT.